Presented here are 26 T cell receptor beta chains from one specimen sequenced in a study of Tregs in tolerant kidney transplant recipients. These receptors have no identified antigens. FACS sorting followed a 6-day coculture of CFSE-labeled recipient PBMCs with irradiated graft donor PBMCs. The assay was immunoSEQ multiplex PCR, and TCRdb's table has in-frame clones only and misses some. This table holds around 3,000 clones. The specimen comprised CD8+ T cells from blood cultured with allogeneic cells, sampled before the transplant. The receptors here all came from a human patient who received a combined kidney and bone marrow transplant.

This clone is classed as medium-sized by frequency. The read gets to within 3 residues of the CDR3 end, and the germline J gene fills in the rest. The V call is TRBV10-3, the J call TRBJ2-3; possibly TRBD1 for D (5 bases). Trimming stripped 4 bases from V and 2 bases from J, with 10 bases between. The CDR3 loop spans 14 amino acids. Looked up from germline, CDR1 is ENHRY and CDR2 is SYGVKD. The CDR3 bases that were read are TGTGCCATCAGTGGGGCAGGGCTCACAGATACG. Its translation is CAISGAGLTDT. The full-length CDR3 reads as CAISGAGLTDTQYF.

By frequency, this clone is medium-sized. The read halts 3 residues ahead of the CDR3 end, with the missing end drawn from the germline J gene. J is TRBJ2-3 and V is TRBV7-9, with D possibly TRBD2 on 5 matching bases. Germline loops: CDR1 SEHNR, CDR2 FQNEAQ (reference sequence). The CDR3 loop spans 15 amino acids. V lost 3 bases and J 2 bases, leaving 12 bases between the germline ends. The CDR3 bases that were read are TGTGCCAGCAGCTTTCAGCGGTATACCACAGATACG. Amino acids: CASSFQRYTTDT. The CDR3, in full, reads CASSFQRYTTDTQYF.

About this clone itself: The observed sequence ends 3 residues before the CDR3 terminus, with the missing tail filled in from the germline J gene. The V call is TRBV7-8, the J call TRBJ1-5; 7 nucleotides line up with TRBD1. The CDR3 is 13 amino acids. Unmatched junction bases numbered 0, after V lost 1 base and J lost 6 bases. Germline lookup yields CDR1 SGHVS and CDR2 FQNEAQ. The CDR3 here is CASSLDRGQPQHF. CDR3 DNA (partial): TGTGCCAGCAGCTTAGACAGGGGTCAGCCC.

Comments on this clone: The read terminates 3 residues ahead of where the CDR3 ends, so the germline J gene completes it. The chain uses TRBV5-6 and TRBJ1-2; D remains unclear. V lost 6 bases to trimming and J lost 2 bases, with 14 bases between them. The CDR3 covers 14 residues. Germline CDR1 and CDR2: SGHDT and YYEEEE. The CDR3 protein is CASTPRRQNYGYTF. CDR3 DNA, as far as it was read: TGTGCCAGCACCCCGAGGAGACAAAACTATGGC. Variable domain in full (rest from reference TRBV5-6 and TRBJ1-2): DAGVTQSPTHLIKTRGQQVTLRCSPKSGHDTVSWYQQALGQGPQFIFQYYEEEERQRGNFPDRFSGHQFPNYSSELNVNALLLGDSALYLCASTPRRQNYGYTFGSGTRLTVV.

On this clone itself: The read stops 3 residues short of the end of the CDR3; the missing end is completed from the germline J gene. This chain links TRBV7-9 with TRBJ1-1, with unresolved D. The CDR3 is 13 residues long. The germline CDR1 and CDR2 sequences are SEHNR and FQNEAQ (reference sequence). Trimming left V 5 bases short and J 4 bases short, with 11 bases between. The covered CDR3 bases are TGTGCCAGCAGCCTGTCGTCCTCCACTGAA. Translation: CASSLSSSTE. The whole CDR3 sequence is CASSLSSSTEAFF. The full variable domain, with the rest looked up from reference TRBV7-9 and TRBJ1-1, is DTGVSQNPRHKITKRGQNVTFRCDPISEHNRLYWYRQTLGQGPEFLTYFQNEAQLEKSRLLSDRFSAERPKGSFSTLEIQRTEQGDSAMYLCASSLSSSTEAFFGQGTRLTVV.

CDR3 bases read: TGTGCCAGCAGCGCGAGCAGGGGAACTAATGAAAAA. Translation: CASSASRGTNEK. The whole CDR3 sequence reads CASSASRGTNEKLFF. This rearrangement joins TRBV7-7 to TRBJ1-4, with D perhaps TRBD1 (6 bases). The missing CDR3 end, 3 residues past where the read stops, is filled in from the germline J gene. This CDR3 contains 15 residues. Germline V lookup: CDR1 SSHAT, CDR2 FNYEAQ (reference sequence). The V and J ends lost 5 bases and 1 base respectively, with 11 bases between them.

This clone is deemed medium-sized by its frequency. The read stops 3 residues short of the end of the CDR3; the missing end is completed from the germline J gene. J is TRBJ2-1 and V is TRBV7-9, with D unresolved. Germline CDR1 is SEHNR and CDR2 is FQNEAQ (reference sequence). Trimming stripped 11 bases from V and 1 base from J, with 15 bases between. The CDR3 runs to 14 residues. Partial CDR3 DNA: TGTGCCTTAAGACCCACTACGTCCTACAATGAG. This sequence encodes CALRPTTSYNE. The CDR3 in its entirety is CALRPTTSYNEQFF.

On this clone itself: With the read ending 3 residues before the CDR3 end, the germline J gene is used to fill in that end. This rearrangement joins TRBV20-1 to TRBJ2-3; 10 bases map to TRBD2. CDR1 is DFQATT and CDR2 is SNEGSKA in the germline V gene (reference sequence). The ends lost 6 bases at V and 2 bases at J; junction bases unmatched: 5. The CDR3 extends over 14 amino acids. CDR3 loop: CSADLAGDTDTQYF. The CDR3 DNA, read in part, is TGCAGTGCCGATCTAGCGGGGGACACAGATACG.

As to this clone: The CDR3 goes on 3 residues after the read ends, and that part is filled in from the germline J gene. The rearrangement links TRBV5-1 to TRBJ2-7; no clear D. Germline assignment: CDR1 SGHRS and CDR2 YFSETQ. The CDR3 loop spans 11 amino acids. V lost 4 bases and J lost 2, with 4 bases in between. The covered CDR3 bases are TGCGCCAGCAGCACAACCTACGAG. Residues: CASSTTYE. The whole CDR3 protein reads CASSTTYEQYF.

In terms of frequency, this clone is medium-sized. The read comes to an end 3 residues before the CDR3 does, leaving the germline J gene to fill in the end. V usage is TRBV6-2 or TRBV6-3 and J usage is TRBJ2-1; D is ambiguous. CDR3 length: 14 residues. V was clipped by 4 bases and J by 0 bases, with 7 bases between them. Germline values: CDR1 MNHEY, CDR2 SVGEGT. CDR3 residues: CASSWASSYNEQFF. CDR3 bases read: TGTGCCAGCAGTTGGGCCAGCTCCTACAATGAG.

A remark on this clone: Read coverage stops 3 residues before the CDR3 terminus; the germline J gene supplies the remainder. The J gene is TRBJ2-7, the V gene TRBV29-1; TRBD1 aligns across 12 bases. The V gene end was trimmed by 2 bases and the J gene end by 5 bases; junction bases not matched to a gene: 4. Germline V gene data show CDR1 as SQVTM and CDR2 as ANQGSEA. The CDR3 runs 14 residues. CDR3 amino acids: CSVETGQGAHEQYF. The sequenced part of the CDR3 DNA is TGCAGCGTTGAAACGGGACAGGGGGCCCACGAG.

This clone is identified as medium-sized from frequency. The observed sequence ends 3 residues before the CDR3 terminus, with the missing tail filled in from the germline J gene. The chain is built from TRBV14 and TRBJ2-5, with a tentative D call TRBD2 (6 bases). Per the germline V gene, CDR1 is SGHDN and CDR2 is FVKESK. Trimming removed 4 bases from V and 4 bases from J, with 16 bases in between. The CDR3 has 15 amino acids. CDR3 in amino acids: CASSPLTSLGETQYF. Incomplete CDR3 DNA: TGTGCCAGCAGCCCCTTAACTAGCTTGGGAGAGACC.

According to its frequency, this clone is medium-sized. Read sequence stops 3 residues before the CDR3 end, and the germline J gene provides the missing end. V is TRBV19 and J is TRBJ2-7, with 10 bases that match TRBD1. The V gene's germline CDR1 is LNHDA and CDR2 SQIVND (reference sequence). Trimming cost V 10 bases and J 6 bases; bases outside gene matches: 6. The length of the CDR3 is 12 residues. The CDR3 region is CATRQGASEQYF. CDR3 DNA (partial): TGTGCCACCAGACAGGGGGCTAGCGAG.

The CDR3 loop is CASSPPFSDTQYF. Incomplete CDR3 DNA: TGTGCCAGCAGCCCCCCCTTCTCAGATACG. The chain joins TRBV6-2 or TRBV6-3 to TRBJ2-3, with D unresolved. Read data end 3 residues before the CDR3 end; the end is taken from the germline J gene. Trimming stripped 6 bases from V and 4 bases from J, with 11 bases between. CDR1 and CDR2 from the germline V gene are MNHEY and SVGEGT. The CDR3 has 13 residues.

Remarks on this clone: The read finishes 3 residues shy of the CDR3 end, and the germline J gene is used to complete it. V gene TRBV19 combines with J gene TRBJ2-1; TRBD2 aligns across 12 bases. Germline-derived CDR1 and CDR2 are LNHDA and SQIVND (reference sequence). The V segment lost 5 bases and the J segment 3 bases; nucleotides outside the gene matches: 5. The CDR3 covers 16 residues. CDR3 loop: CASSVTSGGLYNEQFF. The part of the CDR3 DNA that was read is TGTGCCAGTAGTGTAACTAGCGGGGGGCTCTACAATGAG.

About this clone itself: Coverage ceases 3 residues before the CDR3 finishes, and the germline J gene fills in the end. V is TRBV4-1 and J is TRBJ1-1; D unclear. Germline V gives CDR1 MGHRA, CDR2 YSYEKL. The CDR3 length is 11 residues. With 4 bases removed from V and 7 bases from J, the gap between germline ends came to 7 bases. This CDR3 is CASSLSSEAFF. The part of the CDR3 DNA that was read is TGCGCCAGCAGCCTTAGCAGTGAA.

Concerning this clone itself: The read falls 3 residues short of the CDR3 end, and the missing part is taken from the germline J gene. This chain links TRBV5-4 with TRBJ2-7; tentative D call: TRBD1 (7 bases). V lost 2 bases, J lost 2 bases, and 11 bases lay in between. The CDR3 sequence is 14 residues long. Germline V gene data show CDR1 as SGHNT and CDR2 as YYREEE (reference sequence). CDR3: CASSFQGEAYEQYF. The DNA read from the CDR3 is TGTGCCAGCAGCTTCCAGGGGGAGGCCTACGAG.

With respect to this clone: The CDR3 end lies 3 residues beyond the end of the read and is filled in from the germline J gene. This chain joins TRBV19 and TRBJ1-2; tentatively, D is TRBD1 (6 bases). The germline gives CDR1 LNHDA, CDR2 SQIVND (reference sequence). V was shortened by 0 bases and J by 2 bases, with 19 bases between the two germline ends. This CDR3 spans 18 amino acids. CDR3 DNA (partial): TGTGCCAGTAGTATAGATGTTCTCAGACAGGAACCGAACTATGGC. Its protein product is CASSIDVLRQEPNYG. The full CDR3 protein is CASSIDVLRQEPNYGYTF.

With regard to this clone: The missing CDR3 end, 3 residues past where the read stops, is filled in from the germline J gene. V usage is TRBV5-1 and J usage is TRBJ2-6; D possibly corresponds to TRBD2 (6 bases). The V end lost 5 bases, the J end lost 0 bases, and 21 bases lay between the germline ends. CDR1 and CDR2 from the germline V gene are SGHRS and YFSETQ. The CDR3 loop spans 19 amino acids. The CDR3: CASRNGTYGTSSGANVLTF. CDR3 bases read: TGCGCCAGCAGAAACGGGACTTACGGTACAAGCTCTGGGGCCAACGTC.

Measured by frequency, this clone is medium-sized (0.01 to 0.1%). The read finishes 3 residues shy of the CDR3 end, and the germline J gene is used to complete it. This rearrangement joins TRBV7-9 to TRBJ2-1; D gene unclear. Germline CDR1 and CDR2: SEHNR and FQNEAQ (reference sequence). The CDR3 extends over 12 amino acids. V was pared by 5 bases and J by 5 bases, with 7 bases between. The CDR3 here is CASSQGHNEQFF. The sequenced CDR3 bases are TGTGCCAGCAGCCAAGGCCACAATGAG.

A remark on this clone: The read ends 3 residues before the CDR3 terminus; that terminus is restored from the germline J gene. The chain links TRBV6-2 or TRBV6-3 to TRBJ2-7, with 9 bases aligning to TRBD2. The CDR3 spans 14 residues. Unmatched junction bases numbered 7, after V lost 5 bases and J lost 5 bases. The germline gives CDR1 MNHEY, CDR2 SVGEGT. CDR3 sequence reads: CASSPQREANEQYF. Incomplete CDR3 DNA: TGTGCCAGCAGTCCCCAGCGGGAGGCCAACGAG.

In regard to this clone: The read stops 3 residues short of the end of the CDR3; the missing end is completed from the germline J gene. This chain joins TRBV29-1 and TRBJ2-7, with D perhaps matching TRBD1 (6 bases). CDR3 size: 13 residues. Germline lookup yields CDR1 SQVTM and CDR2 ANQGSEA. V lost 3 bases and J 5 bases, leaving 14 bases between the germline ends. CDR3 amino acids: CSVESGWTDEQYF. CDR3 bases read: TGCAGCGTTGAGAGCGGTTGGACAGACGAG.

As to this clone: The read is 3 residues too short to cover the CDR3 end, so that end is filled in from the germline J gene. V gene TRBV19 combines with J gene TRBJ1-1; TRBD1 is a possible D gene (5 bases). V lost 5 bases to trimming and J lost 0 bases, with 13 bases between them. Germline V CDR1 and CDR2: LNHDA, SQIVND (reference sequence). The CDR3 runs to 15 residues. CDR3 in amino acids: CASSFGRQMNTEAFF. CDR3 DNA (partial): TGTGCCAGTAGTTTCGGCCGACAGATGAACACTGAA.

By frequency, this clone registers medium-sized. CDR3: CAISEGNYGYTF. The CDR3 bases that were read are TGTGCCATCAGTGAAGGCAACTATGGC. J is TRBJ1-2 and V is TRBV10-3, with D hard to call. The read finishes 3 residues shy of the CDR3 end, and the germline J gene is used to complete it. CDR1 and CDR2 from the germline V gene are ENHRY and SYGVKD. V lost 3 bases and J 2 bases, leaving 4 bases between the germline ends. The CDR3 covers 12 residues.

Frequency places this clone as medium-sized. CDR3 sequence: CASSEALGHSSGNTIYF. CDR3 DNA (partial): TGTGCCAGCAGTGAAGCGCTGGGACACTCCTCTGGAAACACC. The rearrangement joins TRBV2 to TRBJ1-3, with a possible D match to TRBD1 (6 bases). The read falls 3 residues short of the CDR3 end, and the missing part is taken from the germline J gene. The V gene's germline CDR1 is SNHLY and CDR2 FYNNEI. The V end was cut by 0 bases, the J end by 0 bases, with 12 bases between. The CDR3 is 17 amino acids.

Regarding this clone: The read stops 3 residues short of the end of the CDR3; the missing end is completed from the germline J gene. This rearrangement joins TRBV10-2 to TRBJ1-1; TRBD1 is a possible D gene (6 bases). The ends were cut back, 2 bases at V and 0 bases at J, with 10 bases in the middle. The CDR3 runs to 15 residues. Germline V gene sequence: CDR1 WSHSY, CDR2 SAAADI. This CDR3 is CASSEGGDMNTEAFF. Incomplete CDR3 DNA: TGCGCCAGCAGTGAGGGGGGCGATATGAACACTGAA.